This TCR beta chain emerged from a study of CD8 T cells in ankylosing spondylitis (dated by TCRdb to 2017 to 2019). For the wider study: T cell receptor beta repertoires were profiled in healthy donors and ankylosing spondylitis patients so that disease-linked TCR variants could be found. The whole study cohort included about a hundred healthy donors and 20 to 30 ankylosing spondylitis patients. Samples of peripheral blood were taken, and for ankylosing spondylitis patients, synovial fluid was collected as well. Overall results and qualifications from the work: The disease-linked clones were reported as significantly enriched in matched synovial fluid samples from ankylosing spondylitis patients. Some motif variants were previously reported in synovial fluid and blood of reactive arthritis patients, suggesting common disease-initiation mechanisms. The disease-linked clones showed a CD8+ phenotype and occurred at relatively low frequencies in peripheral blood. Blood from ankylosing spondylitis patients appeared to be characterized by a TCR beta motif made up of seven or eight highly homologous amino acid variants.

On this clonotype: Its binding antigen is unknown. Qualities for individual bases were not recorded, and no much larger clone is one base off.

Data came from an Illumina HiSeq 2500. Quantitative 5'-RACE with molecular barcodes was used to prepare TCR beta libraries. The study's own analysis went as follows. To identify disease-linked TCR variants, a new computational method was used, one built on a probabilistic model of VDJ rearrangement. The raw public data were reprocessed by TCRdb itself: fastp quality trimming at Q25, MiXCR clonotype calling, in-frame beta chains only. Under each unique CDR3 protein, matching rows form one entry showing the most common genes and DNA. TCRdb's processing, not the authors' own work, is the source of the V and J calls. This sample gives roughly 130,000 distinct CDR3 sequences in total; roughly 7.7% of them show up just once. Jointly, the top ten make up 7.3% of the sample. The CDR3 numbers 14 residues from cysteine through phenylalanine. Only the CDR3 portion is preserved as DNA: 42 bases, with reading frame beginning at the first base. The junction shows trimming of 4 bases on V and 5 bases on J, plus 12 bases between the germline ends. According to the germline V gene (reference sequence), CDR1 reads LGHDT and CDR2 reads YNNKEL.

Synovial fluid samples were matched to blood samples from the same ankylosing spondylitis patients. The sequence derives from a male donor with ankylosing spondylitis. This chain joins TRBV3-1 to TRBJ1-5; the D gene lacks a confident call. Sequencing input: synovial fluid, either unsorted or a sorted T cell fraction (not recorded which). For the CDR3, the sequence is CASSRSQGYQPQHF. The sequenced DNA: TGTGCCAGCAGCCGGTCCCAAGGGTATCAGCCCCAGCATTTT.